A selection of T cell receptor beta chains follows, all from one sample in a study of cytomegalovirus exposure and HLA in healthy donors. Clones were read by immunoSEQ multiplex PCR, and TCRdb kept only the in-frame ones, dropping some. The sample yields about 250,000 clones, around nine tenths seen once. The sample comprised PBMCs. These receptors were obtained from a young man in good health and CMV-seronegative. CDR3s include the opening cysteine and the closing phenylalanine or tryptophan. Fields, in order: J gene, D gene, clone size, V gene, CDR3 protein, CDR3 DNA. The D gene is left open where the match is weak. Size is omitted from some rows. Given values are once, few, many or a class for expanded clones.

j_call: TRBJ2-5; d_call: TRBD1; clone_size: once; v_call: TRBV18; cdr3_aa: CASSPGQGWETQYF; cdr3_nt: TGTGCCAGCTCACCAGGACAGGGCTGGGAGACCCAGTACTTC
j_call: TRBJ2-7; d_call: TRBD1; clone_size: NA; v_call: TRBV7-2; cdr3_aa: CASSISVRDRGLEQYF; cdr3_nt: TGTGCCAGCAGTATATCCGTCCGGGACAGGGGGCTCGAGCAGTACTTC
j_call: TRBJ1-4; d_call: NA; clone_size: NA; v_call: TRBV6-6; cdr3_aa: CASKGAATNEKLFF; cdr3_nt: TGTGCCAGCAAAGGGGCAGCAACTAATGAAAAACTGTTTTTT
j_call: TRBJ2-7; d_call: NA; clone_size: NA; v_call: TRBV27; cdr3_aa: CASSVGGYEQYF; cdr3_nt: TGTGCCAGCAGCGTGGGGGGCTACGAGCAGTACTTC
j_call: TRBJ2-7; d_call: TRBD2; clone_size: NA; v_call: TRBV5-1; cdr3_aa: CASSGSPSGSFYEQYF; cdr3_nt: TGCGCCAGCAGCGGTTCCCCTAGCGGGAGTTTCTACGAGCAGTACTTC
j_call: TRBJ2-1; d_call: NA; clone_size: NA; v_call: TRBV4-1; cdr3_aa: CASSQEGLGEQFF; cdr3_nt: TGCGCCAGCAGCCAAGAAGGTTTGGGCGAGCAGTTCTTC
j_call: TRBJ2-5; d_call: TRBD1; clone_size: few; v_call: TRBV5-1; cdr3_aa: CASSWDSQETQYF; cdr3_nt: TGCGCCAGCAGCTGGGACAGCCAAGAGACCCAGTACTTC
j_call: TRBJ2-1; d_call: NA; clone_size: NA; v_call: TRBV9; cdr3_aa: CASSAPGLSYNEQFF; cdr3_nt: TGTGCCAGCAGCGCCCCGGGACTTTCCTACAATGAGCAGTTCTTC
j_call: TRBJ1-2; d_call: TRBD1; clone_size: NA; v_call: TRBV6-6; cdr3_aa: CASSSSRDRPYGYTF; cdr3_nt: TGTGCCAGCTCCTCCTCCCGGGACAGGCCTTATGGCTACACCTTC
j_call: TRBJ2-5; d_call: TRBD2; clone_size: NA; v_call: TRBV4-2; cdr3_aa: CASSQDRLAGETQYF; cdr3_nt: TGTGCCAGCAGCCAAGATCGACTAGCGGGAGAGACCCAGTACTTC
j_call: TRBJ2-7; d_call: TRBD2; clone_size: NA; v_call: TRBV7-9; cdr3_aa: CASSLLAGYLYEQYF; cdr3_nt: TGTGCCAGCAGCCTTTTAGCGGGATACCTTTACGAGCAGTACTTC
j_call: TRBJ1-3; d_call: NA; clone_size: NA; v_call: TRBV4-3; cdr3_aa: CASSQDRFGSGNTIYF; cdr3_nt: TGCGCCAGCAGCCAAGACAGGTTCGGCTCTGGAAACACCATATATTTT
j_call: TRBJ2-1; d_call: TRBD2; clone_size: NA; v_call: TRBV2; cdr3_aa: CASSAERTSGKGFYNEQFF; cdr3_nt: TGTGCCAGCAGTGCTGAAAGGACTAGCGGGAAGGGCTTCTACAATGAGCAGTTCTTC
j_call: TRBJ1-3; d_call: TRBD1; clone_size: NA; v_call: TRBV5-1; cdr3_aa: CASSSRTGSGNTIYF; cdr3_nt: TGCGCCAGCAGCTCTCGGACAGGCTCTGGAAACACCATATATTTT
j_call: TRBJ1-2; d_call: NA; clone_size: once; v_call: TRBV7-9; cdr3_aa: CASSLTRGVYGYTF; cdr3_nt: TGTGCCAGCAGCTTAACCAGGGGAGTCTATGGCTACACCTTC
j_call: TRBJ2-1; d_call: TRBD2; clone_size: NA; v_call: TRBV5-4; cdr3_aa: CASSLDFGLAHNEQFF; cdr3_nt: TGTGCCAGCAGCTTGGATTTCGGACTAGCCCACAATGAGCAGTTCTTC
j_call: TRBJ2-7; d_call: TRBD2; clone_size: NA; v_call: TRBV9; cdr3_aa: CASSPRTSGSAEQYF; cdr3_nt: TGTGCCAGCAGCCCGCGGACTAGCGGGAGTGCCGAGCAGTACTTC
j_call: TRBJ2-7; d_call: NA; clone_size: few; v_call: TRBV7-9; cdr3_aa: CASSRGLGGKYF; cdr3_nt: TGTGCCAGCAGCCGGGGTCTAGGAGGCAAGTACTTC
j_call: TRBJ2-1; d_call: TRBD2; clone_size: once; v_call: TRBV27; cdr3_aa: CASRSTSGSHEQFF; cdr3_nt: TGTGCCAGCAGGTCGACTAGCGGGAGCCATGAGCAGTTCTTC
j_call: TRBJ2-7; d_call: NA; clone_size: once; v_call: TRBV6-5; cdr3_aa: CASSPGHVYEQYF; cdr3_nt: TGTGCCAGCAGTCCTGGACACGTCTACGAGCAGTACTTC
j_call: TRBJ2-7; d_call: TRBD2; clone_size: NA; v_call: TRBV4-3; cdr3_aa: CASSRWRGGAHEQYF; cdr3_nt: TGCGCCAGCAGCCGATGGAGGGGAGGGGCCCACGAGCAGTACTTC
j_call: TRBJ2-7; d_call: NA; clone_size: many; v_call: TRBV10-3; cdr3_aa: CAISQTSYEQYF; cdr3_nt: TGTGCCATCAGCCAGACTAGTTACGAGCAGTACTTC
j_call: TRBJ2-7; d_call: NA; clone_size: NA; v_call: TRBV5-1; cdr3_aa: CASSLELGDSYEQYF; cdr3_nt: TGCGCCAGCAGCTTAGAGTTAGGGGATTCCTACGAGCAGTACTTC
j_call: TRBJ2-2; d_call: TRBD2; clone_size: once; v_call: TRBV2; cdr3_aa: CASSAGASGRAVTGELFF; cdr3_nt: TGTGCCAGCAGTGCGGGGGCTAGCGGGAGGGCCGTTACCGGGGAGCTGTTTTTT
j_call: TRBJ2-2; d_call: TRBD1; clone_size: NA; v_call: TRBV7-3; cdr3_aa: CASSLGQGATGELFF; cdr3_nt: TGTGCCAGCAGCCTCGGACAGGGGGCCACCGGGGAGCTGTTTTTT
j_call: TRBJ2-7; d_call: TRBD2; clone_size: NA; v_call: TRBV11-2; cdr3_aa: CASSRGGVYEQYF; cdr3_nt: TGTGCCAGCAGCCGGGGGGGGGTCTACGAGCAGTACTTC
j_call: TRBJ2-7; d_call: TRBD1; clone_size: NA; v_call: TRBV4-1; cdr3_aa: CASNLRQGSYEQYF; cdr3_nt: TGCGCCAGCAACCTTAGACAGGGATCCTACGAGCAGTACTTC
j_call: TRBJ2-3; d_call: NA; clone_size: NA; v_call: TRBV10-2; cdr3_aa: CASSDLARSTDTQYF; cdr3_nt: TGCGCCAGCAGTGACTTAGCGAGAAGCACAGATACGCAGTATTTT
j_call: TRBJ1-2; d_call: NA; clone_size: NA; v_call: TRBV27; cdr3_aa: CASSFSGDSGYTF; cdr3_nt: TGTGCCAGCAGTTTTTCAGGGGATAGTGGCTACACCTTC
j_call: TRBJ1-2; d_call: TRBD1; clone_size: NA; v_call: TRBV4-3; cdr3_aa: CASSRGQALYGYTF; cdr3_nt: TGCGCCAGCAGCCGAGGACAGGCCCTGTATGGCTACACCTTC
j_call: TRBJ1-6; d_call: NA; clone_size: once; v_call: TRBV6-5; cdr3_aa: CASSYTEGVSSPLHF; cdr3_nt: TGTGCCAGCAGTTACACTGAGGGAGTAAGTTCACCCCTCCACTTT
j_call: TRBJ2-5; d_call: TRBD2; clone_size: NA; v_call: TRBV5-1; cdr3_aa: CASRRDGGRTQYF; cdr3_nt: TGCGCCAGCAGACGGGACGGCGGGAGGACCCAGTACTTC